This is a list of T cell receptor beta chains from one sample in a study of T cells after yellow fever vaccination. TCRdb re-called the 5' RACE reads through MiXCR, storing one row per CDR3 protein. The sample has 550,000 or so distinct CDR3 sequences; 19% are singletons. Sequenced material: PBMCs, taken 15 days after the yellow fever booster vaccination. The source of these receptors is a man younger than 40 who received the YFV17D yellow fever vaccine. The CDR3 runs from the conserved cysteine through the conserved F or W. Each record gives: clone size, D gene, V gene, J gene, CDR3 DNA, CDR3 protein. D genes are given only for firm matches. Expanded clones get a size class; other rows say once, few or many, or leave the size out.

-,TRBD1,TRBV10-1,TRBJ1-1,TGCGCCAGCAGACCAGACAGGGGTCGGAACACTGAAGCTTTCTTT,CASRPDRGRNTEAFF
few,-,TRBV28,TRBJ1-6,TGTGCCAGCAGCCCCCCAGGGAGGGGAAATTCACCCCTCCACTTT,CASSPPGRGNSPLHF
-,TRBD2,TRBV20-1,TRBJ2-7,TGCAGTGCTAGAGCTCCCCGGACTAGCGGGAGGGTCGGGCTGAACGAGCAGTACTTC,CSARAPRTSGRVGLNEQYF
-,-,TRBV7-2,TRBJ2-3,TGTGCCAGCAGCCTCGACCAAGGAGTCGTTAAGCAGTATTTT,CASSLDQGVVKQYF
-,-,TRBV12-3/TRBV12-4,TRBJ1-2,TGTGCCAGTCTTCAGGGCCTACTTTCAGGTGGCTACACCTTC,CASLQGLLSGGYTF
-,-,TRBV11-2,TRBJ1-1,TGTGCCAGCAGCCCGTCTAACCTGAGAGCTTTCTTT,CASSPSNLRAFF
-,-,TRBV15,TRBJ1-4,TGTGCCACCAGCAGACAAGTACAGGGCGGTGAAAAACTGTTTTTT,CATSRQVQGGEKLFF
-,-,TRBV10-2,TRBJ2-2,TGCGCCAGCAGCTCTCCGGGGGGGGAGCTGTTTTTT,CASSSPGGELFF
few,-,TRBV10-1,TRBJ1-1,TGCGCCAGGCAGGGAAGGGGGGCGCGAGATACTGAAGCTTTCTTT,CARQGRGARDTEAFF
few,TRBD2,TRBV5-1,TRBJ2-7,TGCGCCAGCAGCTTGGAGGGGACTAGCGGGATCGAGCAGTACTTC,CASSLEGTSGIEQYF
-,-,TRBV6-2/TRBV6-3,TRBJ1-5,TGTGCCAGCAGCGGGACCCTCAATCAGCCCCAGCATTTT,CASSGTLNQPQHF
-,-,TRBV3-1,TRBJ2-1,TGTGCCAGCAGCGATAGCGGACTCCACAATGAGCAGTTCTTC,CASSDSGLHNEQFF
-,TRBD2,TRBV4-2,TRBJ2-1,TGTGCCAGCGGGACTAGGGGGGAAAATGAGCAGTTCTTC,CASGTRGENEQFF
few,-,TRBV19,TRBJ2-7,TGTGCCAGTAGGGAGAGTAGCGGACTACGGGAGCAGTACTTC,CASRESSGLREQYF
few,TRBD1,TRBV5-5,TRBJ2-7,TGTGCCAGCAACTGGGGGTCGGGACAGGGGGCAGGGGAGCAGTACTTC,CASNWGSGQGAGEQYF
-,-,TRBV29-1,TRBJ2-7,TGCAGCGTTGAAGACGGGCATCGAGGGCAGTACTTC,CSVEDGHRGQYF
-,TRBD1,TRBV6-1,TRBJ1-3,TGTGCCAGCAGCGACAGGGATTCATCTGGAAACACCATATATTTT,CASSDRDSSGNTIYF
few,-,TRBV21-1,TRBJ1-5,TGTGCCAGCAGCAAAGTCGCAGGGCTAGATCAGCCCCAGCATTTT,CASSKVAGLDQPQHF
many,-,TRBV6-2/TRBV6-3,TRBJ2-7,TGTGCCAGCAGTTATCCCCACGACGAGCAGTACTTC,CASSYPHDEQYF
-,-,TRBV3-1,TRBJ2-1,TGTGCCAGCAGCGACCGGATTTTTGAGCAGTTCTTC,CASSDRIFEQFF
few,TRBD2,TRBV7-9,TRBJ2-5,TGTGCCAGCAGCTTACCGCTGGCCGGGGGGGAGACCCAGTACTTC,CASSLPLAGGETQYF
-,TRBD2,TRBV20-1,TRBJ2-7,TGCAGTGCTCTTGGACTAGCGGGACACTACGAGCAGTACTTC,CSALGLAGHYEQYF
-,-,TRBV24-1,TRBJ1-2,TGTGCCACCGCCCCGGGGAACTATGGCTACACCTTC,CATAPGNYGYTF
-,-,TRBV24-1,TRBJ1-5,TGTGCCACCAGTGATGGAGGTTGGCATCAGCCCCAGCATTTT,CATSDGGWHQPQHF
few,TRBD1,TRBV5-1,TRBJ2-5,TGCGCCAGCAGCATCAGCGGGACAGGGGGCCAAGAGACCCAGTACTTC,CASSISGTGGQETQYF
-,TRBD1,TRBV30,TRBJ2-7,TGTGCCTGGAGTGGGACAGGGAGCTCCTACGAGCAGTACTTC,CAWSGTGSSYEQYF
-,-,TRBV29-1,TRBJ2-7,TGCAGCGTTTGGGGGGCTTCCCGAGGCAACGAGCAGTACTTC,CSVWGASRGNEQYF
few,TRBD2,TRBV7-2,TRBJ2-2,TGTGCCAGCAGCTTAGCGTGGCGCCTAGCGGGAGCCGGGGAGCTGTTTTTT,CASSLAWRLAGAGELFF
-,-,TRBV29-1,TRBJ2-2,TGCAGCGTTAACATAGGAACCCGCACCGGGGAGCTGTTTTTT,CSVNIGTRTGELFF
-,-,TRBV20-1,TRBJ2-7,TGCAGTGCTAGCCCGGGAGCCCAAACCTACGAGCAGTACTTC,CSASPGAQTYEQYF
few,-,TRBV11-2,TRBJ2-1,TGTGCCAGCAGCTCGGACTCCCCGGAGGAGCAGTTCTTC,CASSSDSPEEQFF
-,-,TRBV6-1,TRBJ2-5,TGTGCCAGCAGTAATAGCGGCCAAGAGACCCAGTACTTC,CASSNSGQETQYF
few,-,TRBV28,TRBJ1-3,TGTGCCAGCAGTTTAGGCCTCTCTGGAAACACCATATATTTT,CASSLGLSGNTIYF
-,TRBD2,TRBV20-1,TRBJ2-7,TGCAGTGCTAGAAGCGGGAGCGATGGCGAGCAGTACTTC,CSARSGSDGEQYF
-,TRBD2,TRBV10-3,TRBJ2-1,TGTGCCATTGGGACTAGCGGGGGACGCCTCTTC,CAIGTSGGRLF
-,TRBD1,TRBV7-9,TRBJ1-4,TGTGCCAGTTCCCCAGGGGGCAATAATGAAAAACTGTTTTTT,CASSPGGNNEKLFF
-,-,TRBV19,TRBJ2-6,TGTGCCAGTAGTATAGTTCCACTCCGCCGGAGCTCTGGGGCCAACGTCCTGACTTTC,CASSIVPLRRSSGANVLTF
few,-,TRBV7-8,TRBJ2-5,TGTGCCACCGGGCCAGGACTGGCGACAGAGACCCAGTACTTC,CATGPGLATETQYF
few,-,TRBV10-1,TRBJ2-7,TGCGCCAGCAGCGCCCAGGTGGGCCCCCTCACCTACGAGCAGTACTTC,CASSAQVGPLTYEQYF
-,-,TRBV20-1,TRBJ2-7,TGCAGTGCTAGTCTTGGGGGAGGTCCCTACGAGCAGTACTTC,CSASLGGGPYEQYF
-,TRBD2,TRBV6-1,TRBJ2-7,TGTGCCAGCAGTAGGACTAGCGGGAGCGTGGGCGAGCAGTACTTC,CASSRTSGSVGEQYF
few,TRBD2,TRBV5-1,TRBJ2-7,TGCGCCAGCAGCTTGTCGACTAGCGGAACCTACGAGCAGTACTTC,CASSLSTSGTYEQYF
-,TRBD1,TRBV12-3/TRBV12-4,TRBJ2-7,TGTGCCAGCAGCGGGACAGGGTCAGGGTACGAGCAGTACTTC,CASSGTGSGYEQYF
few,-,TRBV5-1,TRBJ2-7,TGCGCCAGCAGCAAGCGGACAGAAGTTCCCTACGAGCAGTACTTC,CASSKRTEVPYEQYF
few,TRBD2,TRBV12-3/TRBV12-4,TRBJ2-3,TGTGCCAGCAGGGCTAGCGGGAGAACGGATACGCAGTATTTT,CASRASGRTDTQYF
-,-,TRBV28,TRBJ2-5,TGTGCCAGCAGCCCCAACCAGCGGGAGACCCAGTACTTC,CASSPNQRETQYF
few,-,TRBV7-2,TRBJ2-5,TGTGCCAGCGCAGTCGTGGGAGAAGAGACCCAGTACTTC,CASAVVGEETQYF
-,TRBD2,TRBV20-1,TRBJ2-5,TGCAGTGCTAGATCAAGCGGGAGTCAAGAGACCCAGTACTTC,CSARSSGSQETQYF
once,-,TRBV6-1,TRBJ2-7,TGTGCCACCCGACAAGGCGCTGATGGAGAGCAGTACTTC,CATRQGADGEQYF
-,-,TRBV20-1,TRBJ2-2,TGCAGTGCCAGAACTCCAGCGAACACCGGGGAGCTGTTTTTT,CSARTPANTGELFF
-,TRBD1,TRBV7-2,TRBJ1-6,TGTGCCAGCAGCTTTCTCACAGGGGTTTCACCCCTCCACTTT,CASSFLTGVSPLHF